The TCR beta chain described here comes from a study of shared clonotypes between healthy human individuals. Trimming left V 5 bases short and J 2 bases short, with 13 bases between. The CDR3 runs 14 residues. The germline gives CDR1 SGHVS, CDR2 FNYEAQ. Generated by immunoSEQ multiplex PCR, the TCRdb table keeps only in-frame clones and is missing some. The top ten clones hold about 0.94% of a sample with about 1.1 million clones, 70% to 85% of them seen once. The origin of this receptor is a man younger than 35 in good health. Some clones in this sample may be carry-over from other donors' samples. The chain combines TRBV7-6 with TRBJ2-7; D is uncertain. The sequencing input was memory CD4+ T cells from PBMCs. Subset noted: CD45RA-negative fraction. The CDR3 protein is CASSTGLPPYEQYF. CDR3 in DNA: TGTGCCAGCAGCACGGGCCTACCCCCCTACGAGCAGTACTTC.